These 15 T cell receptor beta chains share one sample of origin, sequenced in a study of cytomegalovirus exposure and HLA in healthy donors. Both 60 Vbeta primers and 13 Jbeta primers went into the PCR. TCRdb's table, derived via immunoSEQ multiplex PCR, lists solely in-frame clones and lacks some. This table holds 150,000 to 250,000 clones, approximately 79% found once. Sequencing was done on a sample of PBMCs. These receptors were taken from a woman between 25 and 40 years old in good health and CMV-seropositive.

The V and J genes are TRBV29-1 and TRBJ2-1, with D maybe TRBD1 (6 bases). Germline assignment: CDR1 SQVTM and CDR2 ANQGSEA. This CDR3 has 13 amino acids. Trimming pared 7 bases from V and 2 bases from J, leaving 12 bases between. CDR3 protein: CSGTQGTYNEQFF. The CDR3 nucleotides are TGCAGCGGTACACAGGGAACCTACAATGAGCAGTTCTTC.

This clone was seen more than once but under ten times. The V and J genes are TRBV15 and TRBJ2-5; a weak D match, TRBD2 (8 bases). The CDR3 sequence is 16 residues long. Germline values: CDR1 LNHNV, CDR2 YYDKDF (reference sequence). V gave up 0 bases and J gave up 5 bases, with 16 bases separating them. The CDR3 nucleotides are TGTGCCACCAGCAGAGATCCGGGAGGGGGCGGGGAGACCCAGTACTTC. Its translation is CATSRDPGGGGETQYF.

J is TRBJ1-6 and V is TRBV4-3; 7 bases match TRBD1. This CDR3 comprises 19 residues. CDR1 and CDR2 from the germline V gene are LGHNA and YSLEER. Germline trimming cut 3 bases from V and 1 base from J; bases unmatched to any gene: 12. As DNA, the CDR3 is TGCGCCAGCAGCCAGTCGATGAACAGGGGACGGTCCTATAATTCACCCCTCCACTTT. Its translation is CASSQSMNRGRSYNSPLHF.

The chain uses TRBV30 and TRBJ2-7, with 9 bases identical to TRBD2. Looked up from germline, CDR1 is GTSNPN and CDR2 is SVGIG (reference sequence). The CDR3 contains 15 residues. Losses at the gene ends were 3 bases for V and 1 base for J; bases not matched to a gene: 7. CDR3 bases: TGTGCCTGGAGGGGTAGCGGGAGAAGGTCCTACGAGCAGTACTTC. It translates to CAWRGSGRRSYEQYF.

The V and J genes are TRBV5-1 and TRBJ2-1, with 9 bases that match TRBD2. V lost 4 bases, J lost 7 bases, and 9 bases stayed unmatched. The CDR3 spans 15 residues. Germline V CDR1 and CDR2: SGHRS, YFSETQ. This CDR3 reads CASSTWRGGYNEQFF. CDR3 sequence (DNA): TGCGCCAGCAGCACCTGGCGGGGGGGATATAATGAGCAGTTCTTC.

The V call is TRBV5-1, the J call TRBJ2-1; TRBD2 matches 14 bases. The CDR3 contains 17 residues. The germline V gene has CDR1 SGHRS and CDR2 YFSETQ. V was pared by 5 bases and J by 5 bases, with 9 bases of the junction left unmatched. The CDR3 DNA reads TGCGCCAGCAGTGCACGGACTAGCGGGAGGACTCACAATGAGCAGTTCTTC. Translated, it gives CASSARTSGRTHNEQFF.

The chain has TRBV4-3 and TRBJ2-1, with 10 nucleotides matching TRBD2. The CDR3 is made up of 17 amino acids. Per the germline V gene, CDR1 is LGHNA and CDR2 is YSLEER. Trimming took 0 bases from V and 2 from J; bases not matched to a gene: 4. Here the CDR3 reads CASSQELGLATYNEQFF. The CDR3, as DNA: TGCGCCAGCAGCCAAGAACTGGGACTAGCGACCTACAATGAGCAGTTCTTC.

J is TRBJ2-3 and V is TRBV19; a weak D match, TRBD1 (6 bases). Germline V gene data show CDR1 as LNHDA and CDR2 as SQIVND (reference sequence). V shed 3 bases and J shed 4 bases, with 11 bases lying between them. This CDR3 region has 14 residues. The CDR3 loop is CASSMAQGPDTQYF. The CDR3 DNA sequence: TGTGCCAGTAGTATGGCCCAGGGGCCAGATACGCAGTATTTT.

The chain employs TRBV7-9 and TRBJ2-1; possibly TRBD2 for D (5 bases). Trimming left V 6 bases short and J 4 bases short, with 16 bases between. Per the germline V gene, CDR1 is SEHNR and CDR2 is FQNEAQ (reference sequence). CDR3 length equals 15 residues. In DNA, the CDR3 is TGTGCCAGCAGTCCAGATGAGGGCTGGTACAATGAGCAGTTCTTC. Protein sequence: CASSPDEGWYNEQFF.

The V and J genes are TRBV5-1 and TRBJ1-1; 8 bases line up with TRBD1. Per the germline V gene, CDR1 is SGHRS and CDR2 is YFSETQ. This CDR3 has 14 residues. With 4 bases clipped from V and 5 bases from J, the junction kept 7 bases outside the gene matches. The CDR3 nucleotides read TGCGCCAGCAGCCCCGGACAGGGTATTACTGAAGCTTTCTTT. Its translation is CASSPGQGITEAFF. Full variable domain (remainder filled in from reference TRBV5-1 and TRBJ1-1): KAGVTQTPRYLIKTRGQQVTLSCSPISGHRSVSWYQQTPGQGLQFLFEYFSETQRNKGNFPGRFSGRQFSNSRSEMNVSTLELGDSALYLCASSPGQGITEAFFGQGTRLTVV.

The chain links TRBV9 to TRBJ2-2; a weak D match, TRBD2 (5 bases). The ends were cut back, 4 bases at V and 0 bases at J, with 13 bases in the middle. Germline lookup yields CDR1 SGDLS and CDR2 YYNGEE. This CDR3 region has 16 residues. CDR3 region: CASSPNPRANTGELFF. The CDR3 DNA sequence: TGTGCCAGCAGCCCAAACCCGAGGGCGAACACCGGGGAGCTGTTTTTT.

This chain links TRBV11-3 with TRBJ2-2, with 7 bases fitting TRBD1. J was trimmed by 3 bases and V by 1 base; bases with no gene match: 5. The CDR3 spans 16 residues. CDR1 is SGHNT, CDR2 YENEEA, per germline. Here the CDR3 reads CASSLARGRYTGELFF. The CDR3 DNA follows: TGTGCCAGCAGCTTAGCGAGGGGGCGGTACACCGGGGAGCTGTTTTTT.

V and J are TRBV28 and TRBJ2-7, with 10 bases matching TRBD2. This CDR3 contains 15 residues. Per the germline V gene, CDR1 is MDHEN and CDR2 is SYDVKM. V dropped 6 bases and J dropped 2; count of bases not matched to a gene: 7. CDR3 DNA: TGTGCCAGCAGCACAAGCGGGAGGGGGACCTACGAGCAGTACTTC. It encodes CASSTSGRGTYEQYF.

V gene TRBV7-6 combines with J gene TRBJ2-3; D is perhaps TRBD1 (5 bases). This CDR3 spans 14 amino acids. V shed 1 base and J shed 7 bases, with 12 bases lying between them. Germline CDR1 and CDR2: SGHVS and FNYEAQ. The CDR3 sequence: CASSLEGWSNTQYF. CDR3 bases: TGTGCCAGCAGCTTAGAGGGGTGGTCAAATACGCAGTATTTT.

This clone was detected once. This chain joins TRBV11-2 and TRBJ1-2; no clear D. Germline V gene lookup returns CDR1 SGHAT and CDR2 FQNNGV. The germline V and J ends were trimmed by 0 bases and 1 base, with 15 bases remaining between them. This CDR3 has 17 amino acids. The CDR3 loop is CASSLEVGGMDNYGYTF. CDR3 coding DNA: TGTGCCAGCAGCTTAGAAGTGGGAGGGATGGATAACTATGGCTACACCTTC.